The following is a T cell receptor beta chain sequence with its context. As processed by the authors: Cell counts per sample came from amplifying reference gene primers. Sequencing was performed with immunoSEQ multiplex PCR; in TCRdb, only in-frame clones are kept and a portion is missing. That table gives V, J and clone size, and the DNA gave D and trimming. The profile shows about 190,000 clones, nearly 90% of them singletons. There are 16 residues in the CDR3. CDR1 and CDR2 from the germline V gene are LGHDT and YNNKEL (reference sequence). V was shortened by 0 bases and J by 4 bases, with 16 bases between the two germline ends. This record belongs to a study of blood T cell repertoires in COVID-19. Whole-study context: Both acute and convalescent COVID-19 samples were obtained from the United States, Italy and Spain. Sample material is recorded as cDNA or gDNA derived from T cells, B-cell-depleted T cells, or PBMCs.

The receptor was derived from a man between 45 and 60 years old with acute or convalescent COVID-19. The J gene is TRBJ2-7, the V gene TRBV3-1 (or the pseudogene TRBV3-2), with TRBD2 as a possible D gene (6 bases). The specimen sequenced was peripheral blood. The DNA of the CDR3 is TGTGCCAGCAGCCAAGAGACAATGGGAGGCAATTACGAGCAGTACTTC. Protein sequence: CASSQETMGGNYEQYF.